This T cell receptor (beta chain) was obtained from a study of vaccination effects on CD4 cells after COVID-19. Study-level points and caveats: Marked clonal contraction of both clone types appeared late after vaccination. Nearly all vaccine-induced clones in healthy recipients recognized only SARS-CoV-2.

With regard to this clone: Antigen specificity is unknown.

Before sequencing took place, the ViraFEST assay used viral peptide pools to expand antigen-specific CD4+ T cells. When about ten days of culture had elapsed, CD4+ T cells were isolated. Previously uninfected by SARS-CoV-2, the vaccine recipients also showed negative nucleocapsid antibodies. Assay: immunoSEQ multiplex PCR; the TCRdb copy retains only in-frame clones and omits some. The table includes about 22,000 clones, about 68% detected once. Trimming left V 4 bases short and J 7 bases short, with 7 bases between. There are 10 residues in the CDR3. Germline-derived CDR1 and CDR2 are SQVTM and ANQGSEA.

The rearrangement links TRBV29-1 to TRBJ1-1, with D uncertain. The material was CD4+ T cells from PBMCs cultured with HCoV-NL63 spike peptides, obtained before COVID-19 vaccination. The TCR originated in a human donor who received a COVID-19 vaccine. DNA of the CDR3: TGCAGCGTTGTAACAGTTGAAGCTTTCTTT. It encodes CSVVTVEAFF.